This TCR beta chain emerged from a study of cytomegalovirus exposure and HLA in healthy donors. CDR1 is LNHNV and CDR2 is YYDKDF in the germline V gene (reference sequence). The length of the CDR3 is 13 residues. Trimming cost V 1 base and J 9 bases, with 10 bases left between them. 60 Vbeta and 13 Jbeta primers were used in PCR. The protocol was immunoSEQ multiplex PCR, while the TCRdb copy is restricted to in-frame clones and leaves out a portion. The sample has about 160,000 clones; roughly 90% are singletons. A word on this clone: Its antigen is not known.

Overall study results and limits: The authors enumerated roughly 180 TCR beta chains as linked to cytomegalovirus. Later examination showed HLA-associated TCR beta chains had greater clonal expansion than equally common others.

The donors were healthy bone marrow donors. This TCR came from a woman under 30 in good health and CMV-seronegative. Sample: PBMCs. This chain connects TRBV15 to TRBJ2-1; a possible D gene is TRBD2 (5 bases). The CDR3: CATSRVRVGEQFF. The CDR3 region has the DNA TGTGCCACCAGCAGAGTGAGGGTGGGTGAGCAGTTCTTC.